This T cell receptor (beta chain) derives from a study of shared clonotypes between healthy human individuals. About the study: Three plates were used per donor for CD4 naive, three for CD4 memory, two for CD8 naive and one for CD8 memory.

CD45RO negativity and positive selection for CCR7 defined naive CD8 cells, a population that excluded terminally differentiated effector memory CD45RA+ cells. Using immunoSEQ multiplex PCR, the repertoire was profiled, and TCRdb retains in-frame clones only, with some absent. This table holds approximately 650,000 clones, around 95% found once. Points from the study as a whole: Sampling was confined to blood; repertoires within tissues likely differ. Naive CD4 clonotypes were shared across a handful of donors at 4.5% to 6%. Rarefaction indicated that sorted-subset sequencing remained incomplete although depth was large.

The CDR3 runs to 15 residues. Germline lookup yields CDR1 SNHLY and CDR2 FYNNEI. V lost 0 bases to trimming and J lost 5 bases, with 13 bases between them. On this clone: The antigen is unknown.

The chain recombines TRBV2 with TRBJ1-2, with D perhaps TRBD1 (5 bases). Material: naive CD8+ T cells sorted from blood. This receptor was obtained from a woman in her 30s in good health. This CDR3 reads CASSEATGRRYGYTF. Written as DNA, the CDR3 is TGTGCCAGCAGTGAAGCAACGGGGCGGAGGTATGGCTACACCTTC.